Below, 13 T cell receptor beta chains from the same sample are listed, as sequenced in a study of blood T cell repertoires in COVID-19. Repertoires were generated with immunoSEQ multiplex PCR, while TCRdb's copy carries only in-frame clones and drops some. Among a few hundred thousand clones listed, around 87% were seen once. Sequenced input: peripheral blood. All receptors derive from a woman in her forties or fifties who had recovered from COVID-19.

The CDR3 coding sequence is TGTGCCAGCAGCTTAGGGCCTGAGAGCGAGCAGTACTTC. Protein: CASSLGPESEQYF. The chain couples TRBV7-3 to TRBJ2-7, with D uncertain. CDR3 length equals 13 residues. Germline assignment: CDR1 SGHTA and CDR2 FQGTGA. V was trimmed by 2 bases and J by 6 bases, leaving 11 bases between them. Complete variable domain (other parts from reference TRBV7-3 and TRBJ2-7): GAGVSQTPSNKVTEKGKYVELRCDPISGHTALYWYRQSLGQGPEFLIYFQGTGAADDSGLPNDRFFAVRPEGSVSTLKIQRTERGDSAVYLCASSLGPESEQYFGPGTRLTVT.

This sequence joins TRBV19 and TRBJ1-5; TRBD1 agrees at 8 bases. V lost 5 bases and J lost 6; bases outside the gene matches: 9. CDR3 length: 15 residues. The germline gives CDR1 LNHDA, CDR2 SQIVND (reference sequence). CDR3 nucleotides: TGTGCCAGTAGTGGCAGGGGGCGGGTGGGTCAGCCCCAGCATTTT. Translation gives CASSGRGRVGQPQHF.

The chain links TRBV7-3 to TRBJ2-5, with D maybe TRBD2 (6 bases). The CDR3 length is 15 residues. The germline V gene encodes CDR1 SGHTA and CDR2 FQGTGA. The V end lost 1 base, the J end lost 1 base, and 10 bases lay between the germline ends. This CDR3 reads CASSLMGGVQETQYF. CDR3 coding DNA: TGTGCCAGCAGCTTAATGGGCGGGGTCCAAGAGACCCAGTACTTC.

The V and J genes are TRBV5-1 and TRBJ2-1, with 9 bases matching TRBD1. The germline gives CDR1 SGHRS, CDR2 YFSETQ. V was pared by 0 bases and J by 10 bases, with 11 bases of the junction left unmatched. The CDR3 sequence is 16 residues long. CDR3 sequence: CASSLGPGTGRTEQFF. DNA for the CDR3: TGCGCCAGCAGCTTGGGGCCCGGGACAGGGCGGACCGAGCAGTTCTTC.

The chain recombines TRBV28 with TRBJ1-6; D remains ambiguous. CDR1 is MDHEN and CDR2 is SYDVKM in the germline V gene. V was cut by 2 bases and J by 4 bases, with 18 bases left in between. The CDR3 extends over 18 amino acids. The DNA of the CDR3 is TGTGCCAGCAGTTTAAATCTTGCAGTTCGCCGTTATAATTCACCCCTCCACTTT. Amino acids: CASSLNLAVRRYNSPLHF.

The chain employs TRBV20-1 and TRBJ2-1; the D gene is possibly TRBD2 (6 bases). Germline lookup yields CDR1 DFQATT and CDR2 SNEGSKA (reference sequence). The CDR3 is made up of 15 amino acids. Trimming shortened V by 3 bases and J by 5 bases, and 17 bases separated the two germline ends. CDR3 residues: CSASYRGSGNNEQFF. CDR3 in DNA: TGCAGTGCTAGTTATCGTGGTAGCGGAAACAATGAGCAGTTCTTC.

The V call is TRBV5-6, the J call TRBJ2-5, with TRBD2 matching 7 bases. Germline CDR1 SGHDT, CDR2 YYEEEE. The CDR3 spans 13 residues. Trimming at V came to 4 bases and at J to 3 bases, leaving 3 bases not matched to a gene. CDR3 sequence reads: CASSPGLEETQYF. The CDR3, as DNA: TGTGCCAGCAGCCCCGGACTAGAAGAGACCCAGTACTTC. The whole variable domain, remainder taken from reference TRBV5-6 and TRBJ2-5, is DAGVTQSPTHLIKTRGQQVTLRCSPKSGHDTVSWYQQALGQGPQFIFQYYEEEERQRGNFPDRFSGHQFPNYSSELNVNALLLGDSALYLCASSPGLEETQYFGPGTRLLVL.

In nucleotides, the CDR3 is TGTGCCAGCAGTTTAACCGGGAGCGCCTACGAGCAGTACTTC. Amino acids: CASSLTGSAYEQYF. The chain recombines TRBV28 with TRBJ2-7; a weak D match, TRBD2 (6 bases). Trimming took 2 bases from V and 2 from J, leaving 10 bases between them. The CDR3 runs 14 residues. Per the germline V gene, CDR1 is MDHEN and CDR2 is SYDVKM.

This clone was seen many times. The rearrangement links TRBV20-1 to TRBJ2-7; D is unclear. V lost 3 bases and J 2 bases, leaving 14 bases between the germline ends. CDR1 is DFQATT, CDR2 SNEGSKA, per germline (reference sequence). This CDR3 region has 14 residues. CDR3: CSASLVPSAYEQYF. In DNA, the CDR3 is TGCAGTGCTAGTTTGGTCCCTAGTGCCTACGAGCAGTACTTC.

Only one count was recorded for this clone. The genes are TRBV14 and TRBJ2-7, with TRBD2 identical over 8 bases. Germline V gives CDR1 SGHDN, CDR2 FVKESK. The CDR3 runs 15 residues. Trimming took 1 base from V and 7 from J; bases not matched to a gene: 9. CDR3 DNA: TGTGCCAGCAGCCAAGTCGGGAGGGCCCTCGGGGAGCAGTACTTC. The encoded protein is CASSQVGRALGEQYF.

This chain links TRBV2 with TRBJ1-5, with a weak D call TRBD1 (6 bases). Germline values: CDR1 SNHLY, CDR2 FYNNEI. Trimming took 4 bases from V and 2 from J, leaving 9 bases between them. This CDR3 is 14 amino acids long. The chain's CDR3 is CASSGRTGNQPQHF. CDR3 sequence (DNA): TGTGCCAGCAGTGGGAGGACAGGCAATCAGCCCCAGCATTTT. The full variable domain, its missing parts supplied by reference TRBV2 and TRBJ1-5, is EPEVTQTPSHQVTQMGQEVILRCVPISNHLYFYWYRQILGQKVEFLVSFYNNEISEKSEIFDDQFSVERPDGSNFTLKIRSTKLEDSAMYFCASSGRTGNQPQHFGDGTRLSIL.

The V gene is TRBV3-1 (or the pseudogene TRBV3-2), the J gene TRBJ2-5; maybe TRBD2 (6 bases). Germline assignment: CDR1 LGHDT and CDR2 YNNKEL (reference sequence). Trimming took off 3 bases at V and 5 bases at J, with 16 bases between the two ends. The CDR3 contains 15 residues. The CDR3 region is CASSQAAGGPETQYF. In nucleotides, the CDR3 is TGTGCCAGCAGCCAGGCAGCGGGCGGGCCGGAGACCCAGTACTTC.

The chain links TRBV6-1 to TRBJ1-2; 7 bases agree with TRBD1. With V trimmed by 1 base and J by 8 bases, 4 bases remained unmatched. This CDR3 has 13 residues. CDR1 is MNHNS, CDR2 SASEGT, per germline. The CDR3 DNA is TGTGCCAGCAGTGAAGGGACAGGTATCGGCTACACCTTC. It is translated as CASSEGTGIGYTF.